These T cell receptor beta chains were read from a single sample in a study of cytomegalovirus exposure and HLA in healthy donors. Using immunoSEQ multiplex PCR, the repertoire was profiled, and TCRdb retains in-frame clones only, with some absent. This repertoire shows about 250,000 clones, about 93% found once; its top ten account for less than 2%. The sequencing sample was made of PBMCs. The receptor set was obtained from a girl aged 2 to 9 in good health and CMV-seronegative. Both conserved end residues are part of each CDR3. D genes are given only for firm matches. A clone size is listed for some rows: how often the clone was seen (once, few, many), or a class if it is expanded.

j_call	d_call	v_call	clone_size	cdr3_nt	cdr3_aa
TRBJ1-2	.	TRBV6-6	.	TGTGCCAGCACTTCCTCCACAGTGAATGGCTACACCTTC	CASTSSTVNGYTF
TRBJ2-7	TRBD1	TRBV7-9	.	TGTGCCAGCAGCTTCGGGACAGGGGGTTACGAGCAGTACTTC	CASSFGTGGYEQYF
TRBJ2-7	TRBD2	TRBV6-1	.	TGTGCCAGCAGTGAAGGGGGAGGGGACTACTCCTACGAGCAGTACTTC	CASSEGGGDYSYEQYF
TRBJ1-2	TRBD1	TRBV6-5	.	TGTGCCAGCAGTCGACAGGGGAACTATGGCTACACCTTC	CASSRQGNYGYTF
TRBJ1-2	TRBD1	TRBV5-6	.	TGTGCCAGCAGTTACAGGGGCGGGGAGAGTGGCTACACCTTC	CASSYRGGESGYTF
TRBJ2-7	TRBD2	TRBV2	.	TGTGCCAGCCGGACTAGCACGAACTACGAGCAGTACTTC	CASRTSTNYEQYF
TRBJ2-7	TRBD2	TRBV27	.	TGTGCCAGCAGCCCTTGGAGGAGCGGGAGTGTTATTATCCACGAGCAGTACTTC	CASSPWRSGSVIIHEQYF
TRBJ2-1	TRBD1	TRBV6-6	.	TGTGCCAGCAGTCTTGGGACAGTGATCAATGAGCAGTTCTTC	CASSLGTVINEQFF
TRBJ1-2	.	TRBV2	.	TGTGCCAGCAGTGAACAAGGCCGGGGACTAGGTGGCTACACCTTC	CASSEQGRGLGGYTF
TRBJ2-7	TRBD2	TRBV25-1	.	TGTGCCAGCTCACCGGGGGGTAGGTACGAGCAGTACTTC	CASSPGGRYEQYF
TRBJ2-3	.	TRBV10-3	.	TGTGCCATCAGTGGCTCTAGCATCGGTGGTACGCAGTATTTT	CAISGSSIGGTQYF
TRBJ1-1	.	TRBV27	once	TGTGCCAGCAGTTTAGGGGCGGGAAACACTGAAGCTTTCTTT	CASSLGAGNTEAFF
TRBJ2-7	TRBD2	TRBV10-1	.	TGCGCCAGCAGTGAAGGGGACTATAGCTCCTACGAGCAGTACTTC	CASSEGDYSSYEQYF
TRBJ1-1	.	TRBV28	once	TGTGCCAGCAGTTTGGGCAGCCCTGAAGCTTTCTTT	CASSLGSPEAFF
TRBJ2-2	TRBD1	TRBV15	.	TGTGCCACCAGCAGAGAATTGACAGGGCTCACCGGGGAGCTGTTTTTT	CATSRELTGLTGELFF
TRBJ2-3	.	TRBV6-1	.	TGTGCCAGCAGTGAACTTGGGTCAGGGACAGATACGCAGTATTTT	CASSELGSGTDTQYF
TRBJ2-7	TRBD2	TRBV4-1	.	TGCGCCAGCAGCCAAGGAGATGGGTCTGGACTAGCGGGAGACGAGCAGTACTTC	CASSQGDGSGLAGDEQYF
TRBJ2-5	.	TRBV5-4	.	TGTGCCAGCAGCTTGCTAAACCAAGAGACCCAGTACTTC	CASSLLNQETQYF
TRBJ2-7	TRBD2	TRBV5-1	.	TGCGCCAGCAGATTGACTAGCGACCCCTCCTACGAGCAGTACTTC	CASRLTSDPSYEQYF
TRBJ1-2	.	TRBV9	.	TGTGCCAGCAGCGAAGCAGGGGCGGGTCGTGGCTACACCTTC	CASSEAGAGRGYTF
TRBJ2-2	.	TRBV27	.	TGTGCCACCCCGACTAGTAACACCGGGGAGCTGTTTTTT	CATPTSNTGELFF
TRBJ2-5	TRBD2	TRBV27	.	TGTGCCACCGGGGGGGGGAATGGGGAGACCCAGTACTTC	CATGGGNGETQYF
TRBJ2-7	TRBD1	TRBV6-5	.	TGTGCCAGCAGTTACGCCTTCGGACAGGGGTACTACGAGCAGTACTTC	CASSYAFGQGYYEQYF
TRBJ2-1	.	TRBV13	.	TGTGCCAGCAGCACAACGATTAATGAGCAGTTCTTC	CASSTTINEQFF
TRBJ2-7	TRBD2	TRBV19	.	TGTGCCAGTAGTATGCTAGCGGGACCTACCTACGAGCAGTACTTC	CASSMLAGPTYEQYF
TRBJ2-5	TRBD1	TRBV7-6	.	TGTGCCAGCAGCTCGGGGACAGGGGCACGAGAGACCCAGTACTTC	CASSSGTGARETQYF
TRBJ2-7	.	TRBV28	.	TGTGCCAGCAGTTTGCCGACAGGCTCCTACGAGCAGTACTTC	CASSLPTGSYEQYF
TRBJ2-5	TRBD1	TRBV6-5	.	TGTGCCAGCAGTTACCGGGGTGGGACAGCCCAAGAGACCCAGTACTTC	CASSYRGGTAQETQYF
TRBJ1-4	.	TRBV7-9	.	TGTTCCAGCAGCTTAGGGGGAGATGAAAAACTGTTTTTT	CSSSLGGDEKLFF
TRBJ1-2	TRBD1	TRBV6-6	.	TGTGCCAGCAGTGCCCAGGGGGATGGCTACACCTTC	CASSAQGDGYTF
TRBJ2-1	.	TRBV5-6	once	TGTGCCAGCAGCTTTGGACCCCAGGGCGGGACGGACCTATACAATGAGCAGTTCTTC	CASSFGPQGGTDLYNEQFF
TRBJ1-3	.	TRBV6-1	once	TGTGCCAGCTTACAGGTTGGATTCTCTGGAAACACCATATATTTT	CASLQVGFSGNTIYF
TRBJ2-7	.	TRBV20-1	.	TGCAGTGCTAGCACTAAGCACGTACCGTACTTC	CSASTKHVPYF
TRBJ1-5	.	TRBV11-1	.	TGTGCCAGCAGCTCGGGACTGAATCAGCCCCAGCATTTT	CASSSGLNQPQHF
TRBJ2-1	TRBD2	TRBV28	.	TGTGCCAGCAGACTATGGCTAGCGGGGGGGCTCATTGAGCAGTTCTTC	CASRLWLAGGLIEQFF
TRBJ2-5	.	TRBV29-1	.	TGCAGCGTTGAAGCCCTAGCGGAGACCCAGTACTTC	CSVEALAETQYF
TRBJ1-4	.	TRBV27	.	TGTGCCAGCAGTCGAGGGGGGGATAATGAAAAACTGTTTTTT	CASSRGGDNEKLFF
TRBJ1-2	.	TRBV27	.	TGTGCCAGCAGTTCAACAGGGTTTCCTGGCTACACCTTC	CASSSTGFPGYTF
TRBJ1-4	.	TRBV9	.	TGTGCCAGCAGCGTAGTGCCAGGATTTAATGAAAAACTGTTTTTT	CASSVVPGFNEKLFF
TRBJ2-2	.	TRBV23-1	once	TGCGCCAGCAGTCCTGAGACAGACACCGGGGAGCTGTTTTTT	CASSPETDTGELFF
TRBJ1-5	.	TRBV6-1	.	TGTGCCAGCAGTGAAGGCGCGCCCCAGCATTTT	CASSEGAPQHF
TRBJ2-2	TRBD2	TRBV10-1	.	TGCGCCAGCAGCCCCCACTACGGGGGGACCGGGGAGCTGTTTTTT	CASSPHYGGTGELFF
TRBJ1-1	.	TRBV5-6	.	TGTGCCAGCAGCTCGTCGGTAGGGGCCACTGAAGCTTTCTTT	CASSSSVGATEAFF
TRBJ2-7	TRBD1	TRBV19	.	TGTGCCAGTAGTATTCAGGGGGCGAGCTCCTACGAGCAGTACTTC	CASSIQGASSYEQYF
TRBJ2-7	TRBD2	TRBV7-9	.	TGTGCCAGCAGCTTTTTTGGTCCGGGACTAGTCTACGAGCAGTACTTC	CASSFFGPGLVYEQYF
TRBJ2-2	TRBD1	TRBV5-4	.	TGTGCCAGCAGCATAATGGACAGGGGGCGGACCGGGGAGCTGTTTTTT	CASSIMDRGRTGELFF